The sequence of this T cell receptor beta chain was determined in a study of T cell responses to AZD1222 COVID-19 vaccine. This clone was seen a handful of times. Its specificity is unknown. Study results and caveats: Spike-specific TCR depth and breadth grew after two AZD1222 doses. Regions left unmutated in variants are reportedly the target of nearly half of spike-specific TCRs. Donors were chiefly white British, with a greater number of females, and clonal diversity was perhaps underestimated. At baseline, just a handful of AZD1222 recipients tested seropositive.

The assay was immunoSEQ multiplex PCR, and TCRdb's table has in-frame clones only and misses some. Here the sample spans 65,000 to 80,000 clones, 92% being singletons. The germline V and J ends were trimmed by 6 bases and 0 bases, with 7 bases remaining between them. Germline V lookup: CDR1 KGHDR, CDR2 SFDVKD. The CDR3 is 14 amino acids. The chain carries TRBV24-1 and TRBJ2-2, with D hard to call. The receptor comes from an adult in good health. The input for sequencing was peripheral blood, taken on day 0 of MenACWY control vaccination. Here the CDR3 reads CATSHTANTGELFF. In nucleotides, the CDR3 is TGTGCCACCAGTCATACAGCGAACACCGGGGAGCTGTTTTTT.